This record looks at one T cell receptor (beta chain) sequence and its context. Its antigen is not known. TCR beta CDR3 sequences were amplified from RNA transcripts. HTBI primers drove first-round RT-PCR of the TCR CDR3. MiXCR, applied by TCRdb to the multiplex PCR reads, yields one record per CDR3 protein. The sample has under 700,000 distinct CDR3 sequences, around 46% seen once. This CDR3 is built from 13 residues. CDR1 is SGHVS and CDR2 is FNYEAQ in the germline V gene. V was pared by 11 bases and J by 2 bases, with 16 bases between. The sample originates from a study of T cells in Graves' hyperthyroidism and ophthalmopathy. General observations from the study: Median prediction lead before ophthalmopathy onset was around seven months with the model. Most clonotypes expanded in the thyroid (above 0.001) were also present in blood.

Calling Graves' hyperthyroidism stable meant ophthalmopathy did not progress within 18 months. Diagnostic decisions used clinical symptoms, serum thyroxine and TRAb, thyroid ultrasound and orbital computed tomography. The sequencing sample was made of peripheral blood or thyroid tissue (not recorded which). This receptor was identified in a woman aged 18 to 35 with Graves' hyperthyroidism. The V gene is TRBV7-6, the J gene TRBJ2-7; D possibly corresponds to TRBD1 (6 bases). CDR3: CALTGQHPYEQYF. DNA for the CDR3: TGTGCCTTGACAGGTCAACATCCCTACGAGCAGTACTTC. Looking up the rest from reference TRBV7-6 and TRBJ2-7 gives the full variable domain: GAGVSQSPRYKVTKRGQDVALRCDPISGHVSLYWYRQALGQGPEFLTYFNYEAQQDKSGLPNDRFSAERPEGSISTLTIQRTEQRDSAMYRCALTGQHPYEQYFGPGTRLTVT.